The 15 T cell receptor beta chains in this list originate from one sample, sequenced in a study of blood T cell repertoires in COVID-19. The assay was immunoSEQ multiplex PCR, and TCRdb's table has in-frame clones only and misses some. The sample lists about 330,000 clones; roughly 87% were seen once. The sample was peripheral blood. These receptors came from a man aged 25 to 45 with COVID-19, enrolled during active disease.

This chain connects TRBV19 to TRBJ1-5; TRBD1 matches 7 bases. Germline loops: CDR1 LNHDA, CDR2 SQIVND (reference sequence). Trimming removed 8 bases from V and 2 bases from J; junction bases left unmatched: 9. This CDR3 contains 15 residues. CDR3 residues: CASERIGGRNQPQHF. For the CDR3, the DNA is TGTGCCAGTGAGAGAATAGGGGGCCGCAATCAGCCCCAGCATTTT.

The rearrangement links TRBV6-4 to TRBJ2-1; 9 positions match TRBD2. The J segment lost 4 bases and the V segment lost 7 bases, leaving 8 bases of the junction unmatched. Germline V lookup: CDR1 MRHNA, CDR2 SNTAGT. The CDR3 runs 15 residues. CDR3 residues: CASTYSGGPYNEQFF. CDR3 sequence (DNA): TGTGCCAGCACTTATAGCGGGGGACCTTACAATGAGCAGTTCTTC.

The CDR3 nucleotides read TGCGCCAGCAGCTTGGGACAGGGTATGGATTCACCCCTCCACTTT. It encodes CASSLGQGMDSPLHF. V and J are TRBV5-1 and TRBJ1-6; TRBD1 matches at 7 bases. Germline V CDR1 and CDR2: SGHRS, YFSETQ. V trimming: 0 bases; J trimming: 8 bases; junction bases outside the gene matches: 5. CDR3 length: 15 residues.

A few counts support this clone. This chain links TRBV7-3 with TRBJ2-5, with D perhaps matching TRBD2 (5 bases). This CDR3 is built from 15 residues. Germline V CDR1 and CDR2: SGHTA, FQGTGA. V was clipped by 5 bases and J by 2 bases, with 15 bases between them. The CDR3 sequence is CASSPRGTRQETQYF. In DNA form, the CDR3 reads TGTGCCAGCAGCCCTCGTGGCACTAGGCAAGAGACCCAGTACTTC.

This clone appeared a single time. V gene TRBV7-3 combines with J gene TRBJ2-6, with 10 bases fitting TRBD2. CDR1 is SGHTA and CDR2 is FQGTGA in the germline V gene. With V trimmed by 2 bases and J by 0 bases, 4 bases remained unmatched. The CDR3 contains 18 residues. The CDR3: CASSLSSGGASGANVLTF. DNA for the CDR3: TGTGCCAGCAGCTTATCAAGCGGGGGGGCCTCTGGGGCCAACGTCCTGACTTTC.

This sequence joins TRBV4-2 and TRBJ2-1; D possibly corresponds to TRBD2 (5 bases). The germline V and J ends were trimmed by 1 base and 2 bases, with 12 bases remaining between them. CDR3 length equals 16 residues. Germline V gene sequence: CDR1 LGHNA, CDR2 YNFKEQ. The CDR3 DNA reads TGTGCCAGCAGCCAAGTAACGGGAAGGACCTACAATGAGCAGTTCTTC. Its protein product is CASSQVTGRTYNEQFF.

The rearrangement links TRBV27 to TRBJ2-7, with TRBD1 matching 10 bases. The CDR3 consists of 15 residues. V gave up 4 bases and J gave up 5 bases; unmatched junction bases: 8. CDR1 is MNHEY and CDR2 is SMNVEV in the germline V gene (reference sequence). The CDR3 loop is CASSYGTGEVDEQYF. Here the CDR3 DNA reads TGTGCCAGCAGTTACGGGACAGGGGAAGTGGACGAGCAGTACTTC.

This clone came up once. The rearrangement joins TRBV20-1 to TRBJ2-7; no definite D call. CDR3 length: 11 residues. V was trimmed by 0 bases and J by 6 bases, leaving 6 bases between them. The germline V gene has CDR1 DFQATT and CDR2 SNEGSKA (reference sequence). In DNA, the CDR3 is TGCAGTGCTAGAGATGAAGCCGAGCAGTACTTC. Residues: CSARDEAEQYF.

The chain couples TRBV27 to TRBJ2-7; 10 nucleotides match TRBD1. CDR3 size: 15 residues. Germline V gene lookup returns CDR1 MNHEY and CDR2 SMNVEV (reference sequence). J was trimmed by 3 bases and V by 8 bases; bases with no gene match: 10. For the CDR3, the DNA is TGTGCCAGCGGCTTAGGGGACAGGGGTTACTACGAGCAGTACTTC. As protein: CASGLGDRGYYEQYF.

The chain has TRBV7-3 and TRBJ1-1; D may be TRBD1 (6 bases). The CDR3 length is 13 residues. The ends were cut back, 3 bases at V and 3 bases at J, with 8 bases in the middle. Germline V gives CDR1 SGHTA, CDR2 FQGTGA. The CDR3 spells CASSFRQDTEAFF. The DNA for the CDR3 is TGTGCCAGCAGCTTTAGACAGGACACTGAAGCTTTCTTT.

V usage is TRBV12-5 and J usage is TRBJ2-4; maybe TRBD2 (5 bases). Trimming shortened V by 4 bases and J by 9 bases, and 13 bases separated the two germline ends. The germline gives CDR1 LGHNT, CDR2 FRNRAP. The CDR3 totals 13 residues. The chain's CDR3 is CASGSDWAGIQYF. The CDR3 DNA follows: TGTGCTAGTGGTTCGGACTGGGCAGGCATTCAGTACTTC. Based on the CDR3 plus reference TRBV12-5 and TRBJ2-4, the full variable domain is DARVTQTPRHKVTEMGQEVTMRCQPILGHNTVFWYRQTMMQGLELLAYFRNRAPLDDSGMPKDRFSAEMPDATLATLKIQPSEPRDSAVYFCASGSDWAGIQYFGAGTRLSVL.

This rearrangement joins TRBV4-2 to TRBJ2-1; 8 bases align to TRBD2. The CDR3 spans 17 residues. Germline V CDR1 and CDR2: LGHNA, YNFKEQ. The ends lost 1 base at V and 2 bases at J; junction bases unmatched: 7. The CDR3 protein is CASSQGASGPTYNEQFF. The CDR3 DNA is TGTGCCAGCAGCCAAGGGGCTAGCGGGCCGACCTACAATGAGCAGTTCTTC.

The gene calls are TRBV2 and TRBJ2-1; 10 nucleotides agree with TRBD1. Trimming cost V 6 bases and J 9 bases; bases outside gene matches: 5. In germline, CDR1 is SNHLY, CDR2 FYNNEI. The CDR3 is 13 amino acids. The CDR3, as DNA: TGTGCCAGCAGGGGACAGGGGTCCAGTGAGCAGTTCTTC. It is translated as CASRGQGSSEQFF.

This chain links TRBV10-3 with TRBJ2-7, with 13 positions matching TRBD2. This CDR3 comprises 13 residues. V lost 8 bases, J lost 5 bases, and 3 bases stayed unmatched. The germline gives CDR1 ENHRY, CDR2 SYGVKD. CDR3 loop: CAISLAGGNEQYF. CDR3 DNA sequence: TGTGCCATCTCACTAGCGGGAGGGAACGAGCAGTACTTC.

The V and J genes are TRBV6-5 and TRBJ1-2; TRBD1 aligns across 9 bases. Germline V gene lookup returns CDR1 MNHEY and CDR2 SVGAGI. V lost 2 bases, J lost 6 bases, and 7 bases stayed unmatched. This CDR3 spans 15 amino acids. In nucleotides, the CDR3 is TGTGCCAGCAGTTACGACTGGACAGGGGTCAATGGCTACACCTTC. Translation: CASSYDWTGVNGYTF.